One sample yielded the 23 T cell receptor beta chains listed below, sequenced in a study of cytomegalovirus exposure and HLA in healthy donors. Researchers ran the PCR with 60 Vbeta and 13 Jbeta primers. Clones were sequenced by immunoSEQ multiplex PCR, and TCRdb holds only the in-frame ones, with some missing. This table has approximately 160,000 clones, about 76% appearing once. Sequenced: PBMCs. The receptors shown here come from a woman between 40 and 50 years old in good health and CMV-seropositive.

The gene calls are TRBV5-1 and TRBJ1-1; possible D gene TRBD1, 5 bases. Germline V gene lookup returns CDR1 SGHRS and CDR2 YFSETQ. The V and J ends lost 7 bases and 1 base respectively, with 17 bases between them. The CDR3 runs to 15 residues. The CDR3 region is CASAWGGKRNTEAFF. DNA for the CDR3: TGCGCCAGCGCCTGGGGGGGAAAAAGGAACACTGAAGCTTTCTTT.

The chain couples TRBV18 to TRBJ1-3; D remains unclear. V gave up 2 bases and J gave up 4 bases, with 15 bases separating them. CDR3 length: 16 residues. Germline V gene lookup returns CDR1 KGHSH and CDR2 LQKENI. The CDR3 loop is CASSPFDSSEGNTIYF. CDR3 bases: TGTGCCAGCTCACCATTTGACTCCTCAGAGGGAAACACCATATATTTT.

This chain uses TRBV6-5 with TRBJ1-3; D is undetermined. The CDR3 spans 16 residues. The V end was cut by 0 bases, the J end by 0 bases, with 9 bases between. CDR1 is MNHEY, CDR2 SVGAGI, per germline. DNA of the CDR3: TGTGCCAGCAGTTACTCGTCAGGTCTCTCTGGAAACACCATATATTTT. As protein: CASSYSSGLSGNTIYF.

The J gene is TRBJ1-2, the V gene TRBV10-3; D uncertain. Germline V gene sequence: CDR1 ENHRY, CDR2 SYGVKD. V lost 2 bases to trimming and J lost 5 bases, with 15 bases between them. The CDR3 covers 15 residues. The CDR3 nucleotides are TGTGCCATCAGTGAGAGAGAGGTTCAACTGTATGGCTACACCTTC. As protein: CAISEREVQLYGYTF.

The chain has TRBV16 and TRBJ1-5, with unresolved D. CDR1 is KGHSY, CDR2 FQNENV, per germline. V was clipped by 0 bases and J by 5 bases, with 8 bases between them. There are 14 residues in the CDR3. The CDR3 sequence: CASSQSRIDQPQHF. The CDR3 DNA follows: TGTGCCAGCAGCCAATCGAGAATTGATCAGCCCCAGCATTTT.

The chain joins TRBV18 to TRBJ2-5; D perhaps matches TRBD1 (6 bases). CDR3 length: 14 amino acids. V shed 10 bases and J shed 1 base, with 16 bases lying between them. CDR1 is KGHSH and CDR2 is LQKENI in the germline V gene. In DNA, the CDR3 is TGTGCCACCCGAACAGGGTTGCCCCAAGAGACCCAGTACTTC. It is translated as CATRTGLPQETQYF.

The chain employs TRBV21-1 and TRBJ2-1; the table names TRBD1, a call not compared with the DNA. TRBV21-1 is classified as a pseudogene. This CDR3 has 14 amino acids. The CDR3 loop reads CASKLETAPNEQFF. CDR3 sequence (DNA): TGTGCCAGCAAGTTGGAAACAGCTCCCAATGAGCAGTTCTTC.

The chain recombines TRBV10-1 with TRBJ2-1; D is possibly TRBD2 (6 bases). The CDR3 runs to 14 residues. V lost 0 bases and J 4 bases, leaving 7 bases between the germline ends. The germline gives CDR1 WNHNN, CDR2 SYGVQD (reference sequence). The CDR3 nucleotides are TGCGCCAGCAGTGAGTCAAGCGGGTACAATGAGCAGTTCTTC. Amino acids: CASSESSGYNEQFF.

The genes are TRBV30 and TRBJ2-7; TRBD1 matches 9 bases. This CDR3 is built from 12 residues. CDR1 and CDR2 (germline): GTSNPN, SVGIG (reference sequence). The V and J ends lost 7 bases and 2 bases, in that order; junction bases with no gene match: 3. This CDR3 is CASGQGPYEQYF. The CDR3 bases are TGTGCCTCGGGACAGGGACCCTACGAGCAGTACTTC.

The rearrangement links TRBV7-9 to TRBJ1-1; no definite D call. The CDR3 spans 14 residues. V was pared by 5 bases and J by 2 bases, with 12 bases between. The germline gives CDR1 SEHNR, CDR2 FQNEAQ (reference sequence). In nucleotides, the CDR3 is TGTGCCAGCAGCCCTCAGTCGGGTAACACTGAAGCTTTCTTT. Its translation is CASSPQSGNTEAFF.

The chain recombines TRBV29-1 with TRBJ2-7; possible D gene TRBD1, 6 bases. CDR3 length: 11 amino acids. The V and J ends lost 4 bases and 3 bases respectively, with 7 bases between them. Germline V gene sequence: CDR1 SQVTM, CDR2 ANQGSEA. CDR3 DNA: TGCAGCGTTGTGGACAGCTACGAGCAGTACTTC. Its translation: CSVVDSYEQYF.

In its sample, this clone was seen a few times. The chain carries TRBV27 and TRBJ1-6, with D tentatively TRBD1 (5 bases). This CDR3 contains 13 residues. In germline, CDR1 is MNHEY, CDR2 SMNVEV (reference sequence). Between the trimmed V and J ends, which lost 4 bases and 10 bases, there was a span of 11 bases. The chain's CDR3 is CASSSRDYSPLHF. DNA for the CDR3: TGTGCCAGCAGTTCCCGGGACTACTCACCCCTCCACTTT.

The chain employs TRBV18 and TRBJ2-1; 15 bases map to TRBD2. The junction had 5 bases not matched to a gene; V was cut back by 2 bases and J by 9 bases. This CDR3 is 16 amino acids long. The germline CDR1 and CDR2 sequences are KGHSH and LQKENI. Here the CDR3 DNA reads TGTGCCAGCTCACCATTGGGACTAGCGGGAGGCCCTGAGCAGTTCTTC. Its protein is CASSPLGLAGGPEQFF.

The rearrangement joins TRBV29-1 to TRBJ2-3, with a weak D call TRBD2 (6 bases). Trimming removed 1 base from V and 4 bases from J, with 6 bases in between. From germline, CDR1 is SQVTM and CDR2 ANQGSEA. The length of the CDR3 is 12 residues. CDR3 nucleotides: TGCAGCGTTGAAGCGGGGGCAGATACGCAGTATTTT. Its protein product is CSVEAGADTQYF.

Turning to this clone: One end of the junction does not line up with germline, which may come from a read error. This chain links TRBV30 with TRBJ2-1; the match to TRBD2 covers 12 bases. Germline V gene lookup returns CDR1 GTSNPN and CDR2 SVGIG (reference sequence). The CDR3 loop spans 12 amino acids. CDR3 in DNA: TGTGCCTGGACCCGGACTAGCGGGAATACGATCTTC. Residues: CAWTRTSGNTIF.

This CDR3 is CASTRTGGIEKLFF. CDR3 DNA sequence: TGTGCCAGCACCAGGACAGGGGGAATTGAAAAACTGTTTTTT. The rearrangement joins TRBV6-1 to TRBJ1-4; 10 nucleotides agree with TRBD1. Losses at the gene ends were 7 bases for V and 7 bases for J; bases not matched to a gene: 6. Germline loops: CDR1 MNHNS, CDR2 SASEGT. The CDR3 runs to 14 residues.

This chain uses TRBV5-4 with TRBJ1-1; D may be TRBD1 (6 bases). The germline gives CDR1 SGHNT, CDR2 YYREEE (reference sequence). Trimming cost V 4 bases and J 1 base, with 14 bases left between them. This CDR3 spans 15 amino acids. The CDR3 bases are TGTGCCAGCAGCAGCGGGACACAGGGGAACACTGAAGCTTTCTTT. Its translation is CASSSGTQGNTEAFF.

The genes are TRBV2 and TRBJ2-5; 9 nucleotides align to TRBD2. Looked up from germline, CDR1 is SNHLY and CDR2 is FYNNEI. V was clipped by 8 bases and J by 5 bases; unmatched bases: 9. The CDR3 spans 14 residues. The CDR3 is CASQGGRAWETQYF. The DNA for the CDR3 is TGTGCCAGCCAAGGCGGGAGGGCTTGGGAGACCCAGTACTTC.

CDR3 sequence: CASSETRGGSYEQYF. DNA for the CDR3: TGTGCCAGCAGTGAAACCAGGGGTGGCTCCTACGAGCAGTACTTC. J is TRBJ2-7 and V is TRBV6-1; weak D call: TRBD1 (6 bases). Looked up from germline, CDR1 is MNHNS and CDR2 is SASEGT. The CDR3 runs to 15 residues. Deletions cut 2 bases from V and 0 bases from J, with 11 bases between.

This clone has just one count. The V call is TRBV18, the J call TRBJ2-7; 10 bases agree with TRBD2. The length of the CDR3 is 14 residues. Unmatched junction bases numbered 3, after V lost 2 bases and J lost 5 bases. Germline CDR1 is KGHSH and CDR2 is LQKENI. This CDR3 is CASSPSAGGDEQYF. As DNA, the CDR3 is TGTGCCAGCTCACCATCAGCGGGAGGGGACGAGCAGTACTTC.

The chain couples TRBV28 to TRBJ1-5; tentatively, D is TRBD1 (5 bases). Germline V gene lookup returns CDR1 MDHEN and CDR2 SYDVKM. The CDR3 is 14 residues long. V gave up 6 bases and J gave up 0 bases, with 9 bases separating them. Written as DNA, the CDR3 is TGTGCCAGCAGCCCGGGGGGTAGCAATCAGCCCCAGCATTTT. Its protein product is CASSPGGSNQPQHF.

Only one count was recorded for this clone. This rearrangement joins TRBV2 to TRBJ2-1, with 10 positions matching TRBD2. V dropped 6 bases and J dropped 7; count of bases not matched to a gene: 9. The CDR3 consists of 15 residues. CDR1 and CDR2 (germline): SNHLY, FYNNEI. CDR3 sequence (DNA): TGTGCCAGCAGGGGATCTAGCGGGAGAGTAAATGAGCAGTTCTTC. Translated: CASRGSSGRVNEQFF.

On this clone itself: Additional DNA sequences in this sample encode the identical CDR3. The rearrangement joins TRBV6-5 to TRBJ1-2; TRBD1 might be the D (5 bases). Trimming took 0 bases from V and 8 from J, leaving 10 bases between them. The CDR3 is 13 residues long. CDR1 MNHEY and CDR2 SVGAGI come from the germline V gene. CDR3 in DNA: TGTGCCAGCAGTTACTCGGGGGGAGGCGGCTACACCTTC. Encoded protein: CASSYSGGGGYTF.